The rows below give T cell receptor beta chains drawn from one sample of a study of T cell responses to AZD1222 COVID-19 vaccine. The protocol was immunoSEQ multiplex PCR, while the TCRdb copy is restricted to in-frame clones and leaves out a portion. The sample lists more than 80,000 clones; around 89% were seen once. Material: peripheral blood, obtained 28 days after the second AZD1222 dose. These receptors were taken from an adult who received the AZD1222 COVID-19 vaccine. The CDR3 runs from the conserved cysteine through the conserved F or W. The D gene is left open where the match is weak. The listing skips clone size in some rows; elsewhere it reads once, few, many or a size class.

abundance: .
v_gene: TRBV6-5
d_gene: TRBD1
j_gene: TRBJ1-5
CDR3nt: TGTGCCAGCAAGCCGGGACAGGGGGTTCAGCCCCAGCATTTT
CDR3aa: CASKPGQGVQPQHF

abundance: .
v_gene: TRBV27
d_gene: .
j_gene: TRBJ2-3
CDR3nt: TGTGCCAGCTCATCCGGGGGCTTCCTCACAGATACGCAGTATTTT
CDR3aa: CASSSGGFLTDTQYF

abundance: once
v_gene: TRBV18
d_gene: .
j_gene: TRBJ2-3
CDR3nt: TGTGCCAGCTCACCCCCCTTGGATACGCAGTATTTT
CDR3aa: CASSPPLDTQYF

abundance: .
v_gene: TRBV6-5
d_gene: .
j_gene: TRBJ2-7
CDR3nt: TGTGCCAGCAGCTTCGGGACCGACAGCTCCTACGAGCAGTACTTC
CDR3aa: CASSFGTDSSYEQYF

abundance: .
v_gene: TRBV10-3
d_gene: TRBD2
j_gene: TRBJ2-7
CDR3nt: TGTGCCATCAGTGCCGGACTAGCGGGGGCCTCCTACGAGCAGTACTTC
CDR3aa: CAISAGLAGASYEQYF

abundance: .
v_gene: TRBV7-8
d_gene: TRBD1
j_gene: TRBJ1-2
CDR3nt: TGTGCCAGCAGCTTAGTACAGGGGGCCTATGGCTACACCTTC
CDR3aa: CASSLVQGAYGYTF

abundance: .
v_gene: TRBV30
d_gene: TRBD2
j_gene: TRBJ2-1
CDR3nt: TGTGCCTGGAGTGTACTAATGCCGACTAGCGGCCACTACAATGAGCAGTTCTTC
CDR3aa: CAWSVLMPTSGHYNEQFF

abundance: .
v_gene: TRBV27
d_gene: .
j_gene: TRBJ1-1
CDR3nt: TGTGCCAGCAGTTCGCTGACGGCCCTGAACACTGAAGCTTTCTTT
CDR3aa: CASSSLTALNTEAFF

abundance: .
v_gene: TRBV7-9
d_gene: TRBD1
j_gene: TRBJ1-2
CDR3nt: TGTGCCAGCAGCTCAGGGGGACAGGGGATTTATGGCTACACCTTC
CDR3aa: CASSSGGQGIYGYTF

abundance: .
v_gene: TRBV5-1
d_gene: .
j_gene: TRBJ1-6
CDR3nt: TGCGCCAGCAGCTTGGGGCGACAGTTGTCGGATTCACCCCTCCACTTT
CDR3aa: CASSLGRQLSDSPLHF

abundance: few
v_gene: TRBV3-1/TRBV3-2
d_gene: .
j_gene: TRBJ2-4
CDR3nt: TGTGCCAGCAGCCAAGGGGCAGGGGCCCCGAACATTCAGTACTTC
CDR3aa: CASSQGAGAPNIQYF

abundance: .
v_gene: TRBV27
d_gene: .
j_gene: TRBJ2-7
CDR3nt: TGTGCCAGCAGTTCACTACCCTACGAGCAGTACTTC
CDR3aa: CASSSLPYEQYF

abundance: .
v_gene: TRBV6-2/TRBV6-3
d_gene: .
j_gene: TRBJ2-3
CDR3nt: TGTGCCAGCAGTTACCCTGCGAACACAGATACGCAGTATTTT
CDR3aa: CASSYPANTDTQYF

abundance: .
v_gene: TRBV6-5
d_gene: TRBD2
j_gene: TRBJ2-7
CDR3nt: TGTGCCAGCATGAACCCGGGACTAGCGAACTACGAGCAGTACTTC
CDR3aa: CASMNPGLANYEQYF

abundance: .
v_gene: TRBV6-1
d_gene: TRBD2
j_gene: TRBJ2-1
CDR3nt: TGTGCCAGCAGTGAAGAAGCGGGAGCCTACAATGAGCAGTTCTTC
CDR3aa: CASSEEAGAYNEQFF

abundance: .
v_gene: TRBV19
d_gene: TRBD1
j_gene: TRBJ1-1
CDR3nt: TGTGCCAGTAGTATAAGAGGACAGGTATTATCGAGGGACACTGAAGCTTTCTTT
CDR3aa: CASSIRGQVLSRDTEAFF

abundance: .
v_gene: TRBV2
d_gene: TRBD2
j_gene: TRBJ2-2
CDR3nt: TGTGCCAGCAGGCCACTAGCGGGAGGCACCGGGGAGCTGTTTTTT
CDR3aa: CASRPLAGGTGELFF

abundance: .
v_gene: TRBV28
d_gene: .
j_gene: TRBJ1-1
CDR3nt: TGTGCCAGCAGTATGGGGGCGGCGGGGAACACTGAAGCTTTCTTT
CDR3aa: CASSMGAAGNTEAFF

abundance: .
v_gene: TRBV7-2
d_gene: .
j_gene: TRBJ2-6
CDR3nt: TGTGCCAGCACCGCTCGGCGGGGAACTGGGGCCAACGTCCTGACTTTC
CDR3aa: CASTARRGTGANVLTF

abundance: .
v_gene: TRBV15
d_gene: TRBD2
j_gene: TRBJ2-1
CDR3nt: TGTGCCACCAGCAGCAGCGGGGGATTTACAATTGTGCAGTTCTTC
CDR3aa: CATSSSGGFTIVQFF

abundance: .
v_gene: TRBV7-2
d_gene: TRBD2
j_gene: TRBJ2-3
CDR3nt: TGTGCCAGCAGCCCCAGGACTAGCGGGGGGTTTCTAGATACGCAGTATTTT
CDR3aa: CASSPRTSGGFLDTQYF

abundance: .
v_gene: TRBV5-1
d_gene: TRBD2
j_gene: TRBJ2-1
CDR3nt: TGCGCCAGCAGCTGGACTAGCGGGGGGGCAAATGAGCAGTTCTTC
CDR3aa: CASSWTSGGANEQFF

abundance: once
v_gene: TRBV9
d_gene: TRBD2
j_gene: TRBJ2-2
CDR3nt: TGTGCCAGCAGCGTAGTGTCGGGGAGGGTACCCGGGGAGCTGTTTTTT
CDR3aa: CASSVVSGRVPGELFF

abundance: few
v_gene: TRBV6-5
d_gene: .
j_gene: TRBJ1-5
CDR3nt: TGTGCCAGCAGTCCCACAGGTGGCAATCAGCCCCAGCATTTT
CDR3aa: CASSPTGGNQPQHF

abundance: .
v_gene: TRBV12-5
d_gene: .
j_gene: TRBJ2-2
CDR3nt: TGTGCTAGTGGTTTGAGTGAAAAGGGGCTCGCCACCGGGGAGCTGTTTTTT
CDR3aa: CASGLSEKGLATGELFF

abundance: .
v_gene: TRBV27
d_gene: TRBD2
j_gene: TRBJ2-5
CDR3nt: TGTGCCAGCAGTCTGCGGACTAGCGGGGTACAAGAGACCCAGTACTTC
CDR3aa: CASSLRTSGVQETQYF

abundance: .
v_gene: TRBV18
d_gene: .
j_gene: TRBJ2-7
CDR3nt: TGTGCCAGCTCACCAGCGGTAGCCTACGAGCAGTACTTC
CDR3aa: CASSPAVAYEQYF

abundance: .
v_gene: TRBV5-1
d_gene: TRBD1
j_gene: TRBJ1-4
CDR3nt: TGCGCCAGCAGCAACCGGGACAGGGGGCGCGACGTCGATGAAAAACTGTTTTTT
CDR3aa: CASSNRDRGRDVDEKLFF

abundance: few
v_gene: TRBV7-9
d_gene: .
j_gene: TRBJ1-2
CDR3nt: TGTGCCAGCAGCTTAGAATCCCGGAGCTATGGCTACACCTTC
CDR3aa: CASSLESRSYGYTF

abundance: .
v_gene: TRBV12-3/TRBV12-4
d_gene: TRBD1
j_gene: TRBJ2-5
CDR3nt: TGTGCCAGCAGCTCTCCAGGGGGACAGACCCAGTACTTC
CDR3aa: CASSSPGGQTQYF

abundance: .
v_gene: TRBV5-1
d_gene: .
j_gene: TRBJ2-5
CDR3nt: TGCGCCAGCAGCTTGCAGAGGACAGTTAACCAGGGGACCCAGTACTTC
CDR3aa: CASSLQRTVNQGTQYF

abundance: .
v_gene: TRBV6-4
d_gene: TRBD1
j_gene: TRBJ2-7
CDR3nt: TGTGCCAGCACCGGACCCGGGACAGGCTACGAGCAGTACTTC
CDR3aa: CASTGPGTGYEQYF

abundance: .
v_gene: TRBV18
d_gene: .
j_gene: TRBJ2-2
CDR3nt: TGTGCCAGCTCACTCACAGACCACTATGGGGGCACCGGGGAGCTGTTTTTT
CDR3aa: CASSLTDHYGGTGELFF

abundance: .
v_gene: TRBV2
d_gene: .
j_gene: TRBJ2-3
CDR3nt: TGTGCCAGCAGTGCGCACTACCGAACAGATACGCAGTATTTT
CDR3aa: CASSAHYRTDTQYF

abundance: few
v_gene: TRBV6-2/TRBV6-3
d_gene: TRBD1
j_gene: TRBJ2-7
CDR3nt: TGTGCCAGCAGTTACCGGGGACAGACCTACGAGCAGTACTTC
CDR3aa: CASSYRGQTYEQYF

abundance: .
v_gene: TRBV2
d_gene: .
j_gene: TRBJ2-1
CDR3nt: TGTGCCAGCACGCGAGGGGCCTACAATGAGCAGTTCTTC
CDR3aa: CASTRGAYNEQFF

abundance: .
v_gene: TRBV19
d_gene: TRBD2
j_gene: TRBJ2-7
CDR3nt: TGTGCCAGTAGTCCGCGGACTAGGTCCTACGAGCAGTACTTC
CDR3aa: CASSPRTRSYEQYF

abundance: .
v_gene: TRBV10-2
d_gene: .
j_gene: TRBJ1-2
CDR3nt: TGCGCCAGCAGCTGGGACGGACAAATCTATGGCTACACCTTC
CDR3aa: CASSWDGQIYGYTF

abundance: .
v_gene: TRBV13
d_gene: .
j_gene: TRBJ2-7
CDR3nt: TGTGCCAGCAGCTTAGGGGAGACGGAGGCGGACGAGCAGTACTTC
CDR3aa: CASSLGETEADEQYF

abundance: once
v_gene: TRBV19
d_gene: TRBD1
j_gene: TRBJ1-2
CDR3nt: TGTGCCAGTAGTTTTCCCAGGGGGACAGGCAAAGTCTATGGCTACACCTTC
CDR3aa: CASSFPRGTGKVYGYTF

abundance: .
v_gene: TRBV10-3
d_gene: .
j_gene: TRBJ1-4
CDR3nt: TGTGCCATCAGTGAGTCCTCAACTAATGAAAAACTGTTTTTT
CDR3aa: CAISESSTNEKLFF

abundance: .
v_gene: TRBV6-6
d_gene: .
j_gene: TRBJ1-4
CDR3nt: TGTGCCAGCAGAAAGGACAGTGGCGATGAAAAACTGTTTTTT
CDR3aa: CASRKDSGDEKLFF

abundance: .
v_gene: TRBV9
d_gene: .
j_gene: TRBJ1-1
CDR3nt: TGTGCCAGCAGCACATGGGGACAGAACACTGAAGCTTTCTTT
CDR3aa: CASSTWGQNTEAFF

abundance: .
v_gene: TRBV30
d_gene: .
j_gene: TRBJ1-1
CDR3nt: TGTGCCTTCACGAATCCCGGATCTTTGAACACTGAAGCTTTCTTT
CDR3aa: CAFTNPGSLNTEAFF

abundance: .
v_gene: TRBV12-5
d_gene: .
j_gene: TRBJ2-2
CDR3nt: TGTGCTAGTGGATCCACCGGGGAGCTGTTTTTT
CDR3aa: CASGSTGELFF

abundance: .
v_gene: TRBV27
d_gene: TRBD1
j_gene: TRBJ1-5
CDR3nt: TGTGCCAGTACTACAGGGGGCAGCAATCAGCCCCAGCATTTT
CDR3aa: CASTTGGSNQPQHF

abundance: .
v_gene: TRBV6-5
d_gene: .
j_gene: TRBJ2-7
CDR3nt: TGTGCCAGCAGTTACACAGGGACCCGCGACGAGCAGTACTTC
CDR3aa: CASSYTGTRDEQYF

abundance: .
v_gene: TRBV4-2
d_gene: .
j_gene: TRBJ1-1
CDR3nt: TGTGCCAGCAGGGGAGAAACTGAAGCTTTCTTT
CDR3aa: CASRGETEAFF

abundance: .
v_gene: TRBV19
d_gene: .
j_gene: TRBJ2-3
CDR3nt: TGTGCCAGTAGTATTGCAGATACGCAGTATTTT
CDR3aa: CASSIADTQYF